The clone carrying this TCR beta chain was seen a handful of times. One entry per CDR3 protein results from TCRdb running MiXCR on the PCR reads. Of tens of thousands of distinct CDR3 sequences listed, approximately 51% are singletons. This sample stems from a study of CDR3 diversity in severe acne. There are 13 residues in the CDR3. CDR1 is SNHLY, CDR2 FYNNEI, per germline. V gave up 5 bases and J gave up 6 bases, with 13 bases separating them. This TCR was sampled from a male donor in good health, without acne. The chain carries TRBV2 and TRBJ1-1, with a tentative D call TRBD1 (6 bases). Sequences were obtained from blood. Here the CDR3 DNA reads TGTGCCAGCAGTAGCGACAGGTTCGCTGAAGCTTTCTTT. Translation: CASSSDRFAEAFF.